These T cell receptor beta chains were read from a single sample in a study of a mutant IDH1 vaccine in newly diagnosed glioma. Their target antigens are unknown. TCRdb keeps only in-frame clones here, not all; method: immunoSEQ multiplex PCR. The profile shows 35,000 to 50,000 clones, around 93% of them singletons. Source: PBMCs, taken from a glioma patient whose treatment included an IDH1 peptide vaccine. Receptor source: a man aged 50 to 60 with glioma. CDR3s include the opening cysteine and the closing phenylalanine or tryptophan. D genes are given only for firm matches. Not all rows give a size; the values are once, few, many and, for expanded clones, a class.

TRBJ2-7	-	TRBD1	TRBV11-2	TGTGCCAGCAGCTTAGATGGATTCGGGACAGGTGTGTTCTACGAGCAGTACTTC	CASSLDGFGTGVFYEQYF
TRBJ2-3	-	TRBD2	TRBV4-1	TGCGCCAGCAGCCCGTCGGCTAGCGGGACAGATACGCAGTATTTT	CASSPSASGTDTQYF
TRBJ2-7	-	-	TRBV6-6	TGTGCCAGCAGTTACACCGAAAGGAGGTACGAGCAGTACTTC	CASSYTERRYEQYF
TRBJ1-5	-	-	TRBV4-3	TGCGCCAGCAGCCAAGATTCAAGGGGAAATCAGCCCCAGCATTTT	CASSQDSRGNQPQHF
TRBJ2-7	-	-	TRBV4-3	TGCGCCAGCAGCCAAGACTACTTTGGGACTGCAGAGCAGTACTTC	CASSQDYFGTAEQYF
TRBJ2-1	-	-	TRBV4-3	TGCGCCAGCAGCCAAGATCCCAGGCTTCAATACAATGAGCAGTTCTTC	CASSQDPRLQYNEQFF
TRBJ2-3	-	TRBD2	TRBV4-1	TGCGCCAGCAGCCAACTTAGCGGGGTGAAGTATTTT	CASSQLSGVKYF
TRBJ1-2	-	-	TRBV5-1	TGCGCCAGCAGCCCGAACGCGATAGAAAATGGCTACACCTTC	CASSPNAIENGYTF
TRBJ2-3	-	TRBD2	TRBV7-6	TGTGCCAGCAGCCCTAGCGGGAGGTTTGAAACAGATACGCAGTATTTT	CASSPSGRFETDTQYF
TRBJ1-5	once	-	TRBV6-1	TGTGCCAGTAGAACCGGTGTGGGGGGGCAGCCCCAGCATTTT	CASRTGVGGQPQHF
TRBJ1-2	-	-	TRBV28	TGTGCCAGCAGTTGGGCCTCCGGACAGATCTCTGGCTACACCTTC	CASSWASGQISGYTF
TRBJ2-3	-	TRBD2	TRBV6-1	TGTGCCAGCAGTGAAGGAGTAGCGGGGCGCACAGATACGCAGTATTTT	CASSEGVAGRTDTQYF
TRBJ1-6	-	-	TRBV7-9	TGTGCCAGCAGCTTTAGGACAGAAAATTCACCCCTCCACTTT	CASSFRTENSPLHF
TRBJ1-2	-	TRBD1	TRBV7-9	TGTGCCAGCAGTCCACAAGGAGGGACAGGGGGAAGGAACTATGGCTACACCTTC	CASSPQGGTGGRNYGYTF
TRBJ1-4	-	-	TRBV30	TGTGCCTGGAGCGTCGACGGCAGGGTACGGGAAAAACTGTTTTTT	CAWSVDGRVREKLFF
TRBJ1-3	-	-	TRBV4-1	TGCGCCAGCAGCCAAGGCCCGGTGGACACCATATATTTT	CASSQGPVDTIYF
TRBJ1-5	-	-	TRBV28	TGTGCCAGCAGTTTCCTTAAGGGTCGGCAGCCCCAGCATTTT	CASSFLKGRQPQHF
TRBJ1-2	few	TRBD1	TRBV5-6	TGTGCCAGCAGCTTGGCCGACAGGGTATGCACCTTC	CASSLADRVCTF
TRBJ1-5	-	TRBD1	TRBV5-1	TGCGCCAGCAGCACGACAGGGGATCAGCCCCAGCATTTT	CASSTTGDQPQHF
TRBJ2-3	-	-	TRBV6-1	TGTGCCAGCAGTGTGCACGGACCGGTGGATACGCAGTATTTT	CASSVHGPVDTQYF
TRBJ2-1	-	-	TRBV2	TGTGCCAGCAGGAATACAGGGATGGGGCAGTTCTTC	CASRNTGMGQFF
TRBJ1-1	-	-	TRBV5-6	TGTGCCAGCAGCTCGACCCGACTGCGGGGTATGAACACTGAAGCTTTCTTT	CASSSTRLRGMNTEAFF
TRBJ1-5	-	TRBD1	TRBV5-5	TGTGCCAGCAGCTTGGACAGGGGGCGAGGGCAGCCCCAGCATTTT	CASSLDRGRGQPQHF
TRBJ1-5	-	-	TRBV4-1	TGCGCCAGCAGCCAAGATGGGGGTGAGGGTCAGCCCCAGCATTTT	CASSQDGGEGQPQHF
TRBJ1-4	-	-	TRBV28	TGTGCCAGTTGGGAGTCCACCCCTAAAAAACTGTTTTTT	CASWESTPKKLFF
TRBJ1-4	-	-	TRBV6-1	TGTGCCAGCTCGCCGCAGCGGTCCATAAATGAAAAACTGTTTTTT	CASSPQRSINEKLFF
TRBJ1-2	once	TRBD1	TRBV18	TGTGCCAGCTCAACGGACAGGGGGAACGGCTACACCTTC	CASSTDRGNGYTF
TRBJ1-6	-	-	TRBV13	TGTGCCACCCAGGGGTTGGGCGACTATAATTCACCCCTCCACTTT	CATQGLGDYNSPLHF
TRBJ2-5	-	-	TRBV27	TGTGCCAGCAGTTTACAAGGACAAACACGGGGGGAGACCCAGTACTTC	CASSLQGQTRGETQYF
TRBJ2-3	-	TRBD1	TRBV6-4	TGTGCCAGCAGTGAACAGGGGATGGGCACAGATACGCAGTATTTT	CASSEQGMGTDTQYF
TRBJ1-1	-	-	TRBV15	TGTGCCACCAGCAGAGAAGGGCGGCAGAACACTGAAGCTTTCTTT	CATSREGRQNTEAFF
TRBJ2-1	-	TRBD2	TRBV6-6	TGTGCCAGCAGCACCGGACTAGATGAGCAGTTCTTC	CASSTGLDEQFF
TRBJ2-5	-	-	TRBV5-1	TGCGCCAGCAGCTTTACGGCAGGAGCCCAAGAGACCCAGTACTTC	CASSFTAGAQETQYF
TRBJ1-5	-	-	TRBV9	TGTGCCAGCAGCGAGGGGACGTTAAGCAATCAGCCCCAGCATTTT	CASSEGTLSNQPQHF
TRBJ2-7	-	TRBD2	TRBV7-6	TGTGCCAGCAGCCCGGGAGGGGGGTACTCCTACGAGCAGTACTTC	CASSPGGGYSYEQYF